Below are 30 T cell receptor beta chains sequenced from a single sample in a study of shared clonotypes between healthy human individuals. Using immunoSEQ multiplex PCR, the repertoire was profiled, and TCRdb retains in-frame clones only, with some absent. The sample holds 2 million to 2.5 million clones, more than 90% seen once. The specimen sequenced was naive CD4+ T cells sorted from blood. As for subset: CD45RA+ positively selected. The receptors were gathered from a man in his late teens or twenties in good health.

DNA of the CDR3: TGTGCCAGCAGCAAAGCGGGAGCGTCGTATGAGCAGTTCTTC. Encoded protein: CASSKAGASYEQFF. The rearrangement uses TRBV7-2 and TRBJ2-1; 8 bases fit TRBD2. Trimming took 5 bases from V and 8 from J; bases not matched to a gene: 8. This CDR3 has 14 residues. Germline CDR1 SGHTA, CDR2 FQGNSA.

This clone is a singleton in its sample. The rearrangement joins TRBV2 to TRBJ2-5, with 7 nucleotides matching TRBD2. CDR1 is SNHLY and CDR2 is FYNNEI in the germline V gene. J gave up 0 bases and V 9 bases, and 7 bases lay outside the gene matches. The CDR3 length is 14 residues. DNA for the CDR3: TGTGCCAGTAGTCGGGGGGTGAACCAAGAGACCCAGTACTTC. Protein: CASSRGVNQETQYF.

The CDR3 region is CASSPIPGLAGATYNEQFF. The CDR3, as DNA: TGTGCCAGCAGCCCTATCCCGGGACTAGCGGGAGCTACCTACAATGAGCAGTTCTTC. V gene TRBV7-9 combines with J gene TRBJ2-1; 14 nucleotides agree with TRBD2. The CDR3 is 19 residues long. Per the germline V gene, CDR1 is SEHNR and CDR2 is FQNEAQ (reference sequence). V was pared by 5 bases and J by 2 bases, with 11 bases of the junction left unmatched.

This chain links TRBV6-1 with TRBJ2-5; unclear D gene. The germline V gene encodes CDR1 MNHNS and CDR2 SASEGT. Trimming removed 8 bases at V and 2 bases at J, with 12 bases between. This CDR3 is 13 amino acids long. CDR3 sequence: CASRAVAQETQYF. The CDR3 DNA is TGTGCCAGCCGGGCAGTTGCACAAGAGACCCAGTACTTC.

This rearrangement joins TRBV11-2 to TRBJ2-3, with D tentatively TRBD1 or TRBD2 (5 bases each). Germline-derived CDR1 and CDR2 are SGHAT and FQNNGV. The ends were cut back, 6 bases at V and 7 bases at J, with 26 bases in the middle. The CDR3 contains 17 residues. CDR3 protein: CASSPPRGTEAPYTQYF. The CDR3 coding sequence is TGTGCCAGCAGTCCTCCCAGAGGGACGGAGGCCCCTTATACGCAGTATTTT.

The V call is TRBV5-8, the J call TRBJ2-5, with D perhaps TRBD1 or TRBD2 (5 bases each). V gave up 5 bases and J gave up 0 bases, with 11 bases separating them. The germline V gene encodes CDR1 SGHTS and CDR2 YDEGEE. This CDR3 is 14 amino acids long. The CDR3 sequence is CASSLRGNQETQYF. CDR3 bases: TGTGCCAGCAGTCTGAGGGGCAACCAAGAGACCCAGTACTTC.

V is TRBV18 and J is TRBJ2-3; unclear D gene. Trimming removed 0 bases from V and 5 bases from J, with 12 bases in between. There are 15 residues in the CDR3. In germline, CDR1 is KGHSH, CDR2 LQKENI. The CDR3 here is CASSPPGSMRDTQYF. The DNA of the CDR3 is TGTGCCAGCTCACCACCAGGGTCCATGCGAGATACGCAGTATTTT.

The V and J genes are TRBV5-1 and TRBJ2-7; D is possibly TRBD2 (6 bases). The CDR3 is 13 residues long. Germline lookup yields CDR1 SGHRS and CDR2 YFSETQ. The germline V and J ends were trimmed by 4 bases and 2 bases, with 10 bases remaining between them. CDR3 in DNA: TGCGCCAGCAGCATCCCGGGGGCCTACGAGCAGTACTTC. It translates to CASSIPGAYEQYF.

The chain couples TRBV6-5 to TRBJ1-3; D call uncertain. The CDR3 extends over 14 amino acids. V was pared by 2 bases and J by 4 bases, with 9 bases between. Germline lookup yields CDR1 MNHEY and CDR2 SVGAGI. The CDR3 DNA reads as TGTGCCAGCAGTTACGCGGGGAGAGGAAACACCATATATTTT. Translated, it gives CASSYAGRGNTIYF.

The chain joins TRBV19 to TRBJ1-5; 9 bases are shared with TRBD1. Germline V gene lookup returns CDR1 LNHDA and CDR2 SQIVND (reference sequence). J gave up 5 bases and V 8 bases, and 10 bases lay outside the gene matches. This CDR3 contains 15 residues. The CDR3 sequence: CASRTEGQGYQPQHF. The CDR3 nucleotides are TGTGCCAGTCGTACAGAAGGACAGGGGTATCAGCCCCAGCATTTT. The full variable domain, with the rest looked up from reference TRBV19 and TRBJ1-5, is DGGITQSPKYLFRKEGQNVTLSCEQNLNHDAMYWYRQDPGQGLRLIYYSQIVNDFQKGDIAEGYSVSREKKESFPLTVTSAQKNPTAFYLCASRTEGQGYQPQHFGDGTRLSIL.

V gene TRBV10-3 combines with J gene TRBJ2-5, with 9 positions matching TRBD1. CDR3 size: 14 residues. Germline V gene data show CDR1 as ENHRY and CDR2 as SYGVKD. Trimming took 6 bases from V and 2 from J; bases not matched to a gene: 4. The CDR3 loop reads CAIRGQGPQETQYF. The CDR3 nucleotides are TGTGCCATCAGGGGACAGGGACCACAAGAGACCCAGTACTTC.

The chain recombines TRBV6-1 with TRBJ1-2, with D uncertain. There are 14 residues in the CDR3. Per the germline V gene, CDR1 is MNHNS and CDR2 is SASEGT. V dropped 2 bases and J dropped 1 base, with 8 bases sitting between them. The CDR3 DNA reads TGTGCCAGCAGTGAATCCCTGTTTAACTATGGCTACACCTTC. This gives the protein CASSESLFNYGYTF.

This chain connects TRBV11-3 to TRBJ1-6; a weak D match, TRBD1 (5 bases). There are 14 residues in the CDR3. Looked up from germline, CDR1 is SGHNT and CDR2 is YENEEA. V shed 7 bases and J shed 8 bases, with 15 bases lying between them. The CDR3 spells CASTPGTDYSPLHF. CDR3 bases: TGTGCCAGCACCCCCGGGACGGATTATTCACCCCTCCACTTT. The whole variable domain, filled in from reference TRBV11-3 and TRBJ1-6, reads EAGVVQSPRYKIIEKKQPVAFWCNPISGHNTLYWYLQNLGQGPELLIRYENEEAVDDSQLPKDRFSAERLKGVDSTLKIQPAELGDSAVYLCASTPGTDYSPLHFGNGTRLTVT.

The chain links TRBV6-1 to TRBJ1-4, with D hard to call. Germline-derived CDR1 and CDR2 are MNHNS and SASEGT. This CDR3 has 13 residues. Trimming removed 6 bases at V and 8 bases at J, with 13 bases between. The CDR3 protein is CASRKEKTEKLFF. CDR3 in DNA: TGTGCCAGCAGAAAAGAAAAGACAGAAAAACTGTTTTTT.

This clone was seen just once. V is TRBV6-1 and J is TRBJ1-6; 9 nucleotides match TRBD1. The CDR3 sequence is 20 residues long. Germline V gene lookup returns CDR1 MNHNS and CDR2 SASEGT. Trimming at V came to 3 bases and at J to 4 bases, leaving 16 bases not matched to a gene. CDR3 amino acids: CASSEKTGTGRRAYNSPLHF. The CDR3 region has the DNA TGTGCCAGCAGTGAGAAAACCGGGACAGGGAGAAGGGCTTATAATTCACCCCTCCACTTT.

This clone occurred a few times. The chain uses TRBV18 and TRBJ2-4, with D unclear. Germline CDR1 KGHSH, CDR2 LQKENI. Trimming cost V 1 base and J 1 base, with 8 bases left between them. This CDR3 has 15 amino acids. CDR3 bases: TGTGCCAGCTCACCACTCGACGGGGCCAAAAACATTCAGTACTTC. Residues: CASSPLDGAKNIQYF.

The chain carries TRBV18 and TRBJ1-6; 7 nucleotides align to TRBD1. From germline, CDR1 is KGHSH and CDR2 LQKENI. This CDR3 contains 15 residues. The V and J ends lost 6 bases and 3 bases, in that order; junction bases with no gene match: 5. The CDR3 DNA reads TGTGCCAGCTCCCGGGACAGTATCTATAATTCACCCCTCCACTTT. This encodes CASSRDSIYNSPLHF.

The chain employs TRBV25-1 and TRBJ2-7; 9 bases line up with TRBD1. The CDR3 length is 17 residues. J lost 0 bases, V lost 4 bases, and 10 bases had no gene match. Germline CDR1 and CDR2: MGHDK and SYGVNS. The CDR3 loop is CASSGSPGTGSSYEQYF. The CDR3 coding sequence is TGTGCCAGCAGTGGATCCCCCGGGACAGGGAGCTCCTACGAGCAGTACTTC.

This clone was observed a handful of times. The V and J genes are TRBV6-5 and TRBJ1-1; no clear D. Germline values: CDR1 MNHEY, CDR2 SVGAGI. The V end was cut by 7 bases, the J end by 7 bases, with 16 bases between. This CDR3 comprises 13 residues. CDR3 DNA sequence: TGTGCCAGCACCCTACGAGGGTCAAGTGAAGCTTTCTTT. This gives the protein CASTLRGSSEAFF.

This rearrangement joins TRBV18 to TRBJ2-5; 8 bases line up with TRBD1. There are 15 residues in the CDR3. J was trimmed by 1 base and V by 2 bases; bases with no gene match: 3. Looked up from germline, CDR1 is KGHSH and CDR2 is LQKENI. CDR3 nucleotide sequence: TGTGCCAGCTCACCAAAGACAGGGGCCCAAGAGACCCAGTACTTC. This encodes CASSPKTGAQETQYF.

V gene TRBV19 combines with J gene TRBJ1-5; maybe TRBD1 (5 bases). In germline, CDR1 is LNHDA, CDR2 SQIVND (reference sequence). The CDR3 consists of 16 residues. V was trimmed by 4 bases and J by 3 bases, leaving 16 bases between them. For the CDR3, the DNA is TGTGCCAGTAGTACAGGGAGGGCAGCAGCCAATCAGCCCCAGCATTTT. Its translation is CASSTGRAAANQPQHF. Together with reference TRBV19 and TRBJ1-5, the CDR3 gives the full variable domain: DGGITQSPKYLFRKEGQNVTLSCEQNLNHDAMYWYRQDPGQGLRLIYYSQIVNDFQKGDIAEGYSVSREKKESFPLTVTSAQKNPTAFYLCASSTGRAAANQPQHFGDGTRLSIL.

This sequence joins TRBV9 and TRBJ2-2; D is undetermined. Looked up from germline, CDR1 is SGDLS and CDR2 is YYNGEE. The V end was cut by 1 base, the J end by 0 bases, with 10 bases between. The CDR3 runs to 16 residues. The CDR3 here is CASSVQTTPNTGELFF. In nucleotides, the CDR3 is TGTGCCAGCAGCGTACAAACTACCCCGAACACCGGGGAGCTGTTTTTT.

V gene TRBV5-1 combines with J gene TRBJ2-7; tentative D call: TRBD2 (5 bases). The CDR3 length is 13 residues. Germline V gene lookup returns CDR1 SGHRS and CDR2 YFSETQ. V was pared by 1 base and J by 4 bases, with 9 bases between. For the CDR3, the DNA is TGCGCCAGCAGCTTGACTAGTCGTTACGAGCAGTACTTC. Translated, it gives CASSLTSRYEQYF.

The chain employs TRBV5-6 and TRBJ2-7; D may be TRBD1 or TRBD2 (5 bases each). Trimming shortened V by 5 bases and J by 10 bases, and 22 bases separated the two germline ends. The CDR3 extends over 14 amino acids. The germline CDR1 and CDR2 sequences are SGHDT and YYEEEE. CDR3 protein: CASRERGRAFDQYF. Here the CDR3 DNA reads TGTGCCAGCAGGGAACGGGGCAGGGCGTTTGACCAGTACTTC.

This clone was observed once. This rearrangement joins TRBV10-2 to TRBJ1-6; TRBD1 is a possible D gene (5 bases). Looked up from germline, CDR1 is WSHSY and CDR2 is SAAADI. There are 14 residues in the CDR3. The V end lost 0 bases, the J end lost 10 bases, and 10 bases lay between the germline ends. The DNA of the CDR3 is TGCGCCAGCAGTGAGTCAGGGACCCAATCACCCCTCCACTTT. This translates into CASSESGTQSPLHF.

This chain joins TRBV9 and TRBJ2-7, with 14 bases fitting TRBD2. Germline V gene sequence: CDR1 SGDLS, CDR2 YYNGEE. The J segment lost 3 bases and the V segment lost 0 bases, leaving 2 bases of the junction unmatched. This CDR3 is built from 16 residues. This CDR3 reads CASSVAGLAGVYEQYF. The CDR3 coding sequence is TGTGCCAGCAGCGTAGCGGGACTAGCGGGAGTCTACGAGCAGTACTTC.

The CDR3: CASSQDIKKATNEKLFF. CDR3 bases: TGCGCCAGCAGCCAAGATATTAAGAAGGCAACTAATGAAAAACTGTTTTTT. The chain is built from TRBV4-3 and TRBJ1-4, with no clear D. The ends were cut back, 0 bases at V and 0 bases at J, with 11 bases in the middle. The CDR3 has 17 amino acids. The germline CDR1 and CDR2 sequences are LGHNA and YSLEER.

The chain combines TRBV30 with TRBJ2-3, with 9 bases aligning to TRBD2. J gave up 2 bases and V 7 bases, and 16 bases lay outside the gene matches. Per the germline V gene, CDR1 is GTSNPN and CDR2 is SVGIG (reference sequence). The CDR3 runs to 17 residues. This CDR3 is CAFVGGGAGGLTDTQYF. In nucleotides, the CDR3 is TGTGCCTTCGTTGGTGGGGGAGCGGGGGGCCTCACAGATACGCAGTATTTT.

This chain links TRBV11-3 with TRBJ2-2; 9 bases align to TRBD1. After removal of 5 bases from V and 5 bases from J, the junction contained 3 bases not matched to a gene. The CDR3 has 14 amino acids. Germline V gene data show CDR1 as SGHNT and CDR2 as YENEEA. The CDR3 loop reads CASSTDRGTGELFF. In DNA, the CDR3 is TGTGCCAGCAGCACAGACAGGGGGACCGGGGAGCTGTTTTTT.

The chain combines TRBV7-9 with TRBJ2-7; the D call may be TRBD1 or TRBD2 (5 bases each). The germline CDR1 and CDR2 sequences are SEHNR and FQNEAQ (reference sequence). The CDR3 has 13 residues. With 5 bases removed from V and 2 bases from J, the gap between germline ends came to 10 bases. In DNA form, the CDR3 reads TGTGCCAGCAGCAGGGACGGCACCTACGAGCAGTACTTC. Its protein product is CASSRDGTYEQYF.